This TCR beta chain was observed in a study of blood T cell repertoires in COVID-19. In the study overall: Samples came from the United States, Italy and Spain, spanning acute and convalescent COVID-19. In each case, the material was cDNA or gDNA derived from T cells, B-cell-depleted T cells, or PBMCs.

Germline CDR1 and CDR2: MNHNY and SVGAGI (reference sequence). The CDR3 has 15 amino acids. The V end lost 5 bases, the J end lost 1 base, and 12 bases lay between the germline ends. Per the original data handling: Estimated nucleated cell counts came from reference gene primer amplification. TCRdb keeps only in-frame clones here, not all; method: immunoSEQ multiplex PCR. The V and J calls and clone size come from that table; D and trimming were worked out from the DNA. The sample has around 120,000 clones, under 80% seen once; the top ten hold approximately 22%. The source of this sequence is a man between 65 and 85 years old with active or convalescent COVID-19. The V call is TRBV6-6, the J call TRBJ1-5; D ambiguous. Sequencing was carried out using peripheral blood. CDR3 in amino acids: CASSPAWRSNQPQHF. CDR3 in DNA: TGTGCCAGCAGTCCCGCCTGGCGGAGCAATCAGCCCCAGCATTTT.